This T cell receptor (beta chain) came from a study of cytomegalovirus exposure and HLA in healthy donors. Findings and caveats of the study: Upon later analysis, HLA-associated TCR beta chains proved more clonally expanded than other, equally common chains.

About this clone: Its target is not known.

Trimming removed 4 bases from V and 3 bases from J; junction bases left unmatched: 2. Germline loops: CDR1 SGHTA, CDR2 FQGTGA. The CDR3 runs 13 residues. Donors had nominal health at sampling but likely had unrecorded immune exposures. PCR employed 60 Vbeta and 13 Jbeta primers. The assay was immunoSEQ multiplex PCR, and TCRdb's table has in-frame clones only and misses some. The sample records 90,000 to 120,000 clones, 65% to 85% being singletons. Sequencing was performed on PBMCs. This clonotype originated in a man under 40 in good health and CMV-seronegative. This chain connects TRBV7-3 to TRBJ2-5, with 7 bases matching TRBD1. CDR3 in DNA: TGTGCCAGCAGCTGGGGACAGAAAGAGACCCAGTACTTC. This translates into CASSWGQKETQYF.